The text below deals with one TCR beta chain. Its antigen remains unidentified. The data are from a study of CD8+ T cells in alopecia areata. TCR sequencing used cDNA made by reverse transcription of extracted RNA. Here immunoSEQ multiplex PCR was the method, and the copy in TCRdb shows in-frame clones only, minus some. The sample has 130,000 to 150,000 clones, about 47% seen once. Overall study findings and caveats: Affected scalp, especially in alopecia totalis/universalis, had a higher clonality than normal scalp did.

The source was CD4+ T cells sorted from blood, collected at week 0. The origin of this receptor is a human donor with alopecia areata.

The CDR3 loop is CASSIVGPSGGVLTF. The CDR3 DNA sequence: TGTGCCAGTAGTATAGTGGGACCCTCTGGCGGCGTCCTGACTTTC. The genes are TRBV19 and TRBJ2-6; D possibly uses TRBD1 or TRBD2 (5 bases each). The germline gives CDR1 LNHDA, CDR2 SQIVND (reference sequence). V lost 1 base and J lost 12, with 16 bases in between. The CDR3 sequence is 15 residues long.